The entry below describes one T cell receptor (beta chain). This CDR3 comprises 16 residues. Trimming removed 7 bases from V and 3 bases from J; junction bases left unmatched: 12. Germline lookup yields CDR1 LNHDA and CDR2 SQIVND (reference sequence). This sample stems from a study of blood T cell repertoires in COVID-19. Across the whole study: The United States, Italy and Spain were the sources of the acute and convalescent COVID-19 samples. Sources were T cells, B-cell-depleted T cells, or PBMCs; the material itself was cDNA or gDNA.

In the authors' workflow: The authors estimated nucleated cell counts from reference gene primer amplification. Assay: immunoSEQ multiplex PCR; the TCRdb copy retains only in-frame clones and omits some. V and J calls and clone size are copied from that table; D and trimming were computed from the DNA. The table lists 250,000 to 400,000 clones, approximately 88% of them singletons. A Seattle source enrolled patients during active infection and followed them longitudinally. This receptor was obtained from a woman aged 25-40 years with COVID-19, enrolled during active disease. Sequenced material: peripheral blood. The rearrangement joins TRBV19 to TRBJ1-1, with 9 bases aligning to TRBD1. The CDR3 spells CASTYRGLVRDTEAFF. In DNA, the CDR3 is TGTGCCAGTACCTACAGGGGGCTCGTAAGGGACACTGAAGCTTTCTTT.